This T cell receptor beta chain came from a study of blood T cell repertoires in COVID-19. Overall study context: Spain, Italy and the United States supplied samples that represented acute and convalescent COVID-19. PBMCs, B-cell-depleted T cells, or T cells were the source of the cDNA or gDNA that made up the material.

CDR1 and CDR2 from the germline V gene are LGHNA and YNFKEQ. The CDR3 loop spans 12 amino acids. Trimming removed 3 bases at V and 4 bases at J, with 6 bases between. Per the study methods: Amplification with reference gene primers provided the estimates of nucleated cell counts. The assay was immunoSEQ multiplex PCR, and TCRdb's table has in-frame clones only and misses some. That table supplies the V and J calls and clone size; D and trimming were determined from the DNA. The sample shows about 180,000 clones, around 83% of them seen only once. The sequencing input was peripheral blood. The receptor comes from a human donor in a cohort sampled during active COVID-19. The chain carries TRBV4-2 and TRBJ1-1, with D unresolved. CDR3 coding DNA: TGTGCCAGCAGCCATCTCAGCACTGAAGCTTTCTTT. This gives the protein CASSHLSTEAFF.